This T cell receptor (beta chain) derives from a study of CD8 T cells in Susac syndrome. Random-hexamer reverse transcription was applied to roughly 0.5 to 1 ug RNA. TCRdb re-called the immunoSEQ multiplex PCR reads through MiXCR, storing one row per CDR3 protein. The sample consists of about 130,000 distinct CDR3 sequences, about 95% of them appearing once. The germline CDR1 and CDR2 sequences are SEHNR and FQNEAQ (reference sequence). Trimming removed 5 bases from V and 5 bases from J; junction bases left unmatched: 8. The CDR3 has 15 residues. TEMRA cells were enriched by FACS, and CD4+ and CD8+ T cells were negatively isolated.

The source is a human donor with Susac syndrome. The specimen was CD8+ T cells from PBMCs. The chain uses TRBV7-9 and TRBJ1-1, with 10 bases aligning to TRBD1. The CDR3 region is CASSPPGTGETEAFF. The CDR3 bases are TGTGCCAGCAGCCCTCCCGGGACAGGGGAAACTGAAGCTTTCTTT.